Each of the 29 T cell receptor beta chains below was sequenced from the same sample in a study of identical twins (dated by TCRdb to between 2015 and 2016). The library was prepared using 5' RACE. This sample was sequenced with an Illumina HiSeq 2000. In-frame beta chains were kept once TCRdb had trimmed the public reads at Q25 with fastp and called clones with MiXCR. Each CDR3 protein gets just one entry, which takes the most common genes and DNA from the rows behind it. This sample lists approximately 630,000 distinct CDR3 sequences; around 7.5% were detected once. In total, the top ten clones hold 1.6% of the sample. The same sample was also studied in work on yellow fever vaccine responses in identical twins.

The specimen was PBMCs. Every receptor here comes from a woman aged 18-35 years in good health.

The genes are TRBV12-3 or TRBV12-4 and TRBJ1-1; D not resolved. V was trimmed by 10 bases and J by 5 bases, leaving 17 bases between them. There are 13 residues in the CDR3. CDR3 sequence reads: CANRKLGGTEAFF. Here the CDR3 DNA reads TGTGCCAACAGAAAGTTGGGAGGGACTGAAGCTTTCTTT.

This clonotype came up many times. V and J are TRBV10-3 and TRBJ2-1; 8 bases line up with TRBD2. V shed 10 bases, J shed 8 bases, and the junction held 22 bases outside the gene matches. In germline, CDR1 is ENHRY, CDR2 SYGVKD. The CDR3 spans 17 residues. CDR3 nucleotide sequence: TGTGCCACTAGAGCCCGAAAGATAGCGGGACTAGGCGATGAGCAGTTCTTC. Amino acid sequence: CATRARKIAGLGDEQFF.

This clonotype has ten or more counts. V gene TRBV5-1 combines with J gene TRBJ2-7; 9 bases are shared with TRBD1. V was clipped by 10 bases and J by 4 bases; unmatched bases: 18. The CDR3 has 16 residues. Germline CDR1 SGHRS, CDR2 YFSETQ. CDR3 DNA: TGCGCCGGTCGCCAAAGACAGGGGGTGGACAATTACGAGCAGTACGTC. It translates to CAGRQRQGVDNYEQYV.

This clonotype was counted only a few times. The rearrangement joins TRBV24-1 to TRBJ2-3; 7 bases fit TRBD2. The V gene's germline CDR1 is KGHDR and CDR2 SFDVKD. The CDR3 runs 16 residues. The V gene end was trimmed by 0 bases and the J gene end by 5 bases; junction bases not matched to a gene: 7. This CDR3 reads CATSDLLRGGGDTQYF. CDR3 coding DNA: TGTGCCACCAGTGATTTGCTGCGCGGGGGAGGAGATACGCAGTATTTT.

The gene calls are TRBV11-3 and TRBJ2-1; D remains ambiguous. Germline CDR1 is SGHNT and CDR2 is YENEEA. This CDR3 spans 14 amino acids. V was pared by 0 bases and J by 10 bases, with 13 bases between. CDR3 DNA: TGTGCCAGCAGCTTAGACCGAGATTCCCGGGAGCAGTTCTTC. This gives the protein CASSLDRDSREQFF.

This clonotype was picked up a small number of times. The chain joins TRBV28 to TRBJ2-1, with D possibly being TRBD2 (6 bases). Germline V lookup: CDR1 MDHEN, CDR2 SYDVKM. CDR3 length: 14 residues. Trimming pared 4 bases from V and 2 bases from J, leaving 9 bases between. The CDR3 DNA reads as TGTGCCAGCAGTTATAGCGGAACCTACAATGAGCAGTTCTTC. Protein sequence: CASSYSGTYNEQFF.

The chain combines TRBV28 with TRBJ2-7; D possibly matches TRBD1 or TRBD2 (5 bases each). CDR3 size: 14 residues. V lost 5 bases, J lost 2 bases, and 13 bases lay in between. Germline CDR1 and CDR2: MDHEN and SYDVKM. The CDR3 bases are TGTGCCAGCAGTCCCGGGACGGTTACCTACGAGCAGTACTTC. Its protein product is CASSPGTVTYEQYF.

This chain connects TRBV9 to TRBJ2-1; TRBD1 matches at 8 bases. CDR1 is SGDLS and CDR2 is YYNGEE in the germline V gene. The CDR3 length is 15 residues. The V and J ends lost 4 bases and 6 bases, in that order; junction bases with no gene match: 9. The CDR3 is CASSPGQGPPNEQFF. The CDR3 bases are TGTGCCAGCAGCCCAGGACAGGGTCCCCCCAATGAGCAGTTCTTC. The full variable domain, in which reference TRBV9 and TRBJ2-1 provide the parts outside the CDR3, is DSGVTQTPKHLITATGQRVTLRCSPRSGDLSVYWYQQSLDQGLQFLIQYYNGEERAKGNILERFSAQQFPDLHSELNLSSLELGDSALYFCASSPGQGPPNEQFFGPGTRLTVL.

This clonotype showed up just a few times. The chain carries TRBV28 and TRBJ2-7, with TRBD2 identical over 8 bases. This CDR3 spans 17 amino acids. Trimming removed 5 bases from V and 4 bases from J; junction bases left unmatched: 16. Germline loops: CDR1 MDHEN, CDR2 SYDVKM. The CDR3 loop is CASSLLPGRGDPYEQYF. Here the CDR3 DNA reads TGTGCCAGCAGTCTACTCCCAGGGCGGGGGGACCCTTACGAGCAGTACTTC.

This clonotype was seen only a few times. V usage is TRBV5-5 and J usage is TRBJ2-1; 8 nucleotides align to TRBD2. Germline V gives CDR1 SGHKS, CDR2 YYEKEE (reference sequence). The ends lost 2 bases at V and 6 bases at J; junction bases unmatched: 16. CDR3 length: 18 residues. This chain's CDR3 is CASSFTLAGGLRGNEQFF. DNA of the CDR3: TGTGCCAGCAGCTTTACACTGGCGGGAGGACTCAGGGGCAATGAGCAGTTCTTC. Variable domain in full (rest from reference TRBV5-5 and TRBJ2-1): DAGVTQSPTHLIKTRGQQVTLRCSPISGHKSVSWYQQVLGQGPQFIFQYYEKEERGRGNFPDRFSARQFPNYSSELNVNALLLGDSALYLCASSFTLAGGLRGNEQFFGPGTRLTVL.

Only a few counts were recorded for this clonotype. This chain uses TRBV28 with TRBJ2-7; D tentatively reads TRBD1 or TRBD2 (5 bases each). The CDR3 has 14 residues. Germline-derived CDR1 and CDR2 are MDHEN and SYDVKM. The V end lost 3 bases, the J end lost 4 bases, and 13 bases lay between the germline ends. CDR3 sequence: CASSFGGPPYEQYV. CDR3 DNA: TGTGCCAGCAGTTTTGGGGGACCTCCATACGAGCAGTACGTC.

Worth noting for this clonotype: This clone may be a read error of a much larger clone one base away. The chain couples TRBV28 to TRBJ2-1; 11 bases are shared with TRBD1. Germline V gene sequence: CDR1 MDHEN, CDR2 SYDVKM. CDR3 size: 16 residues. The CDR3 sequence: CGSSFSRTGGLNEQFF. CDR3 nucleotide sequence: TGTGGCAGCAGTTTTTCCAGGACAGGGGGCCTCAATGAGCAGTTCTTC.

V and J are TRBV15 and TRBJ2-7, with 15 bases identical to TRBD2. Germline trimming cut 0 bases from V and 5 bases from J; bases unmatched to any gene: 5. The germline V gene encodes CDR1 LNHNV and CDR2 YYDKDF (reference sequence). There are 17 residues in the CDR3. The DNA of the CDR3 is TGTGCCACCAGCAGAGATGAGGGACTAGCGGGAGGTCACGAGCAGTACGTC. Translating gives CATSRDEGLAGGHEQYV.

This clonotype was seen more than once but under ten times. The CDR3 nucleotides are TGTGCCAGCAGTGATTCGGGGGTAGCGGGAGGGAGGGAGACCCAGTACTTC. It is translated as CASSDSGVAGGRETQYF. The chain joins TRBV25-1 to TRBJ2-5; TRBD2 matches at 11 bases. V trimming: 3 bases; J trimming: 5 bases; junction bases outside the gene matches: 11. The germline CDR1 and CDR2 sequences are MGHDK and SYGVNS. This CDR3 is built from 17 residues. The whole variable domain, remainder taken from reference TRBV25-1 and TRBJ2-5, is EADIYQTPRYLVIGTGKKITLECSQTMGHDKMYWYQQDPGMELHLIHYSYGVNSTEKGDLSSESTVSRIRTEHFPLTLESARPSHTSQYLCASSDSGVAGGRETQYFGPGTRLLVL.

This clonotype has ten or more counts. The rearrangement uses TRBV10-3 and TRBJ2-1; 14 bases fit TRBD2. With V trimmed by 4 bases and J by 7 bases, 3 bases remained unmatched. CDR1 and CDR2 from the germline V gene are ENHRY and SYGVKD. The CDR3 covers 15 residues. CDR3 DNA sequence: TGTGCCATCAGTGGACTAGCGGGAGGGCAGAATGAGCAGTTCTTC. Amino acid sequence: CAISGLAGGQNEQFF.

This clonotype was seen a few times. The CDR3 DNA reads TGTGCCAGCAGTGAAAGGACTAGCGGGGGAATGAGGACAGATACGCAGTATTTT. Amino acids: CASSERTSGGMRTDTQYF. The chain employs TRBV25-1 and TRBJ2-3; 13 bases line up with TRBD2. Per the germline V gene, CDR1 is MGHDK and CDR2 is SYGVNS. V trimming: 2 bases; J trimming: 3 bases; junction bases outside the gene matches: 8. The CDR3 runs 18 residues.

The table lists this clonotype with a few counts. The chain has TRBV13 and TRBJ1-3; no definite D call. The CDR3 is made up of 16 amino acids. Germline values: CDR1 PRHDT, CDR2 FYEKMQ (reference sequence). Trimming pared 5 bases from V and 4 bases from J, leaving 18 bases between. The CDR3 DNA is TGTGCCAGCAGCGACGGACGAAATAGCGCGGGAAACACCATATATTTT. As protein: CASSDGRNSAGNTIYF.

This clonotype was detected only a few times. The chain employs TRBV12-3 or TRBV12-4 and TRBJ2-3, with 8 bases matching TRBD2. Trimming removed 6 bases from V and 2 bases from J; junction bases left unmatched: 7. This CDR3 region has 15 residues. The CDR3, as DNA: TGTGCCAGCAGAGGCCCGGGGGGGCTCACAGATACGCAGTATTTT. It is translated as CASRGPGGLTDTQYF.

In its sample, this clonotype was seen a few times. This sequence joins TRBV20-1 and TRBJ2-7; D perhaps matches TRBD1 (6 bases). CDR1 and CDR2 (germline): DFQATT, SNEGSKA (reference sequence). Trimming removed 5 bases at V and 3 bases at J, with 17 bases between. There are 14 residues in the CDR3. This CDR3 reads CSAQDRRRLYEQYF. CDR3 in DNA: TGCAGTGCTCAAGACAGGAGGAGGCTCTACGAGCAGTACTTC.

The CDR3 loop is CASTLAGGTYNEQFF. Here the CDR3 DNA reads TGTGCCAGCACCTTGGCTGGGGGAACCTACAATGAGCAGTTCTTC. The chain uses TRBV12-3 or TRBV12-4 and TRBJ2-1; D may correspond to TRBD1 or TRBD2 (5 bases each). The V and J ends lost 7 bases and 2 bases respectively, with 15 bases between them. The CDR3 covers 15 residues.

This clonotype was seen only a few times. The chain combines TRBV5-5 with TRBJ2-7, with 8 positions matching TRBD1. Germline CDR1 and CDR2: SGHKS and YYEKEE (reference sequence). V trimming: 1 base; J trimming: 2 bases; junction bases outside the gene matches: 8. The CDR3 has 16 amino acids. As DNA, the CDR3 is TGTGCCAGCAGCTTGCCCAATACAGGGGGGACCTACGAGCAGTACGTC. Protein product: CASSLPNTGGTYEQYV.

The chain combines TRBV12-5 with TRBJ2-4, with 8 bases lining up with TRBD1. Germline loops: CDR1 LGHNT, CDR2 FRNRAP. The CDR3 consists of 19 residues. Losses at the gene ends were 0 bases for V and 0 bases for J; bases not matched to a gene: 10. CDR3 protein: CASGLVPSGQALAKNIQYF. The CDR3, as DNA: TGTGCTAGTGGTTTGGTACCCTCGGGACAGGCCTTAGCCAAAAACATTCAGTACTTC.

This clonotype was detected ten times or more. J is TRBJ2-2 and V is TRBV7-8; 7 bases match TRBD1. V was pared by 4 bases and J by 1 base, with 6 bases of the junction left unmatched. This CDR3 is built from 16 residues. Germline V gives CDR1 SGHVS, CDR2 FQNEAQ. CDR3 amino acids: CASSSPGQMNTGELFF. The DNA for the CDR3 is TGTGCCAGCAGCTCCCCGGGACAGATGAACACCGGGGAGCTGTTTTTT. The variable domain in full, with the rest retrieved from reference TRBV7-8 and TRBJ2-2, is GAGVSQSPRYKVAKRGQDVALRCDPISGHVSLFWYQQALGQGPEFLTYFQNEAQLDKSGLPSDRFFAERPEGSVSTLKIQRTQQEDSAVYLCASSSPGQMNTGELFFGEGSRLTVL.

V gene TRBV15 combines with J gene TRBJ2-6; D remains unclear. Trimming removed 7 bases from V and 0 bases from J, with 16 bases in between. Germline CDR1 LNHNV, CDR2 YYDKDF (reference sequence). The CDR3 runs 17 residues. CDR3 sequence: CATTLRHRTSGANVLTF. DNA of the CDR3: TGTGCCACCACCCTAAGGCACCGAACCTCTGGGGCCAACGTCCTGACTTTC.

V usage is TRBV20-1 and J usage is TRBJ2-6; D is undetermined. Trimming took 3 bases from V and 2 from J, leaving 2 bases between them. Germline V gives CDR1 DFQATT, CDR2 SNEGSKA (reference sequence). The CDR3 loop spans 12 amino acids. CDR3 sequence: CSARAGANVLTF. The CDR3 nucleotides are TGCAGTGCTAGGGCTGGGGCCAACGTCCTGACTTTC.

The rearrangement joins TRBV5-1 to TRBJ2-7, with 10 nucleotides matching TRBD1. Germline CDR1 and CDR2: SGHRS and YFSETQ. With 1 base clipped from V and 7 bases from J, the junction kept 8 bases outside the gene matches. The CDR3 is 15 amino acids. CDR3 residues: CASSLSGTGVHEQYF. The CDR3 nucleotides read TGCGCCAGCAGCTTGTCCGGGACAGGGGTGCATGAGCAGTACTTC.

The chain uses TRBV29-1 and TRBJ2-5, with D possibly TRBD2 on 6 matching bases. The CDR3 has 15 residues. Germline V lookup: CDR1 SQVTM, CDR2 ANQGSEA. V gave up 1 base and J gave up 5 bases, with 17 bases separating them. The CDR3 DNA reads TGCAGCGTTGAAGGACCGGGGGAGATTGTGGAGACCCAGTACTTC. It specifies CSVEGPGEIVETQYF.

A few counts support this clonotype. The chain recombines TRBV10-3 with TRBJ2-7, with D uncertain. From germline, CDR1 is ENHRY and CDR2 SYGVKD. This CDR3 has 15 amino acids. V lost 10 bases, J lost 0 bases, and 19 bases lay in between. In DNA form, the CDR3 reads TGTGCCACCGTCGACTTGGGCGCGAGCTCCTACGAGCAGTACTTC. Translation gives CATVDLGASSYEQYF.

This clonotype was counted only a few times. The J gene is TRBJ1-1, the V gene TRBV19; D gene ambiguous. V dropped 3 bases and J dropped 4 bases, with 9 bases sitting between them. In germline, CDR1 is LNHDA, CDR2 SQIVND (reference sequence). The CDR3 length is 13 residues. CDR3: CASSIRLRTEAFF. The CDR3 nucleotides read TGTGCCAGTAGTATCCGGTTACGCACTGAAGCTTTCTTT.